This T cell receptor beta chain was identified in a study of cytomegalovirus exposure and HLA in healthy donors. Germline V lookup: CDR1 ENHRY, CDR2 SYGVKD. The CDR3 has 12 amino acids. The PCR contained 60 Vbeta and 13 Jbeta primers. The assay was immunoSEQ multiplex PCR, and TCRdb's table has in-frame clones only and misses some. The profile shows about 25,000 clones, roughly three quarters of them singletons. The receptor was derived from a male donor in good health and CMV-seronegative. The sample was PBMCs. This rearrangement joins TRBV10-3 to TRBJ2-7; perhaps TRBD1 as D (5 bases). In nucleotides, the CDR3 is TGTGCAAGCGCAGGGTTCATAGACGAGCAGTACTTC. Protein product: CASAGFIDEQYF.